The 30 T cell receptor beta chains given below trace back to one sample, sequenced in a study of T cell changes during pregnancy in multiple sclerosis. Assay: immunoSEQ multiplex PCR; the TCRdb copy retains only in-frame clones and omits some. The table includes some 40,000 clones, roughly 84% detected once. Specimen: CD8+ T cells from peripheral blood mononuclear cells, collected in the first trimester of pregnancy. The receptor set was obtained from a female donor with multiple sclerosis, enrolled in a pregnancy study.

This clone appeared a few times. This chain uses TRBV6-5 with TRBJ2-1; the match to TRBD2 covers 8 bases. In germline, CDR1 is MNHEY, CDR2 SVGAGI. This CDR3 contains 16 residues. Trimming cost V 2 bases and J 2 bases; bases outside gene matches: 5. The CDR3 DNA is TGTGCCAGCAGTTACCAGAGCGGGAGTACCTACAATGAGCAGTTCTTC. Its translation is CASSYQSGSTYNEQFF.

This rearrangement joins TRBV7-6 to TRBJ1-6; 7 nucleotides match TRBD1. V lost 4 bases and J lost 7; bases outside the gene matches: 7. The CDR3 length is 15 residues. Looked up from germline, CDR1 is SGHVS and CDR2 is FNYEAQ. The CDR3 loop reads CASSSETGPNSPLHF. The CDR3 nucleotides are TGTGCCAGCAGCTCAGAGACAGGGCCCAATTCACCCCTCCACTTT. The whole variable domain, remainder taken from reference TRBV7-6 and TRBJ1-6, is GAGVSQSPRYKVTKRGQDVALRCDPISGHVSLYWYRQALGQGPEFLTYFNYEAQQDKSGLPNDRFSAERPEGSISTLTIQRTEQRDSAMYRCASSSETGPNSPLHFGNGTRLTVT.

V and J are TRBV4-1 and TRBJ2-1; tentatively, D is TRBD1 (6 bases). V was shortened by 4 bases and J by 8 bases, with 12 bases between the two germline ends. Germline CDR1 and CDR2: MGHRA and YSYEKL. The CDR3 spans 13 residues. In DNA form, the CDR3 reads TGCGCCAGCAGCCCGAACAGGGTTCATGAGCAGTTCTTC. Translation gives CASSPNRVHEQFF.

This chain joins TRBV6-6 and TRBJ2-7, with D possibly being TRBD1 (5 bases). The V end lost 4 bases, the J end lost 6 bases, and 7 bases lay between the germline ends. The CDR3 runs 11 residues. CDR1 and CDR2 (germline): MNHNY, SVGAGI (reference sequence). The CDR3 here is CASSSGSEQYF. CDR3 nucleotide sequence: TGTGCCAGCAGTTCAGGGTCCGAGCAGTACTTC.

J is TRBJ1-4 and V is TRBV4-1; the D is unclear. Germline V CDR1 and CDR2: MGHRA, YSYEKL. Trimming took off 4 bases at V and 5 bases at J, with 11 bases between the two ends. The CDR3 length is 14 residues. As DNA, the CDR3 is TGCGCCAGCAGCCTACCGGGTACCAATGAAAAACTGTTTTTT. It codes for CASSLPGTNEKLFF.

J is TRBJ1-1 and V is TRBV7-3; D unresolved. CDR3 length equals 13 residues. V lost 1 base and J 7 bases, leaving 10 bases between the germline ends. Germline-derived CDR1 and CDR2 are SGHTA and FQGTGA. In DNA form, the CDR3 reads TGTGCCAGCAGCTTAAGTGCACAGAGTGAAGCTTTCTTT. Protein: CASSLSAQSEAFF.

The gene calls are TRBV12-5 and TRBJ2-3; TRBD2 aligns across 7 bases. V was pared by 5 bases and J by 2 bases, with 10 bases of the junction left unmatched. The CDR3 extends over 16 amino acids. Germline V gene sequence: CDR1 LGHNT, CDR2 FRNRAP. As DNA, the CDR3 is TGTGCTAGTGGTGGTCTGGGAGGGTCCCCCACAGATACGCAGTATTTT. Its translation: CASGGLGGSPTDTQYF.

This rearrangement joins TRBV2 to TRBJ2-7; tentatively, D is TRBD2 (5 bases). Trimming took 2 bases from V and 1 from J, leaving 6 bases between them. The CDR3 consists of 13 residues. The germline gives CDR1 SNHLY, CDR2 FYNNEI. CDR3 in amino acids: CASSEPGSYEQYF. The CDR3 nucleotides read TGTGCCAGCAGTGAACCGGGATCCTACGAGCAGTACTTC. Variable domain in full (rest from reference TRBV2 and TRBJ2-7): EPEVTQTPSHQVTQMGQEVILRCVPISNHLYFYWYRQILGQKVEFLVSFYNNEISEKSEIFDDQFSVERPDGSNFTLKIRSTKLEDSAMYFCASSEPGSYEQYFGPGTRLTVT.

The chain has TRBV27 and TRBJ1-1; D remains ambiguous. Trimming stripped 1 base from V and 4 bases from J, with 7 bases between. Germline-derived CDR1 and CDR2 are MNHEY and SMNVEV (reference sequence). CDR3 length: 13 residues. CDR3 protein: CASSLYSGTEAFF. DNA of the CDR3: TGTGCCAGCAGTTTATATTCCGGCACTGAAGCTTTCTTT.

The chain links TRBV6-4 to TRBJ2-1, with TRBD2 matching over 12 bases. Germline V gives CDR1 MRHNA, CDR2 SNTAGT. J lost 8 bases, V lost 0 bases, and 2 bases had no gene match. The CDR3 spans 15 residues. The CDR3 here is CASSDSTSGGDEQFF. CDR3 coding DNA: TGTGCCAGCAGTGACTCGACTAGCGGGGGAGATGAGCAGTTCTTC.

The genes are TRBV5-1 and TRBJ2-3, with D possibly matching TRBD2 (5 bases). The V gene's germline CDR1 is SGHRS and CDR2 YFSETQ. Trimming took 1 base from V and 2 from J, leaving 11 bases between them. This CDR3 has 15 amino acids. The CDR3 loop is CASSLFGVPTDTQYF. CDR3 DNA sequence: TGCGCCAGCAGCTTGTTCGGGGTGCCCACAGATACGCAGTATTTT.

The J gene is TRBJ2-3, the V gene TRBV13, with D perhaps TRBD2 (7 bases). Germline CDR1 PRHDT, CDR2 FYEKMQ (reference sequence). V gave up 3 bases and J gave up 4 bases, with 17 bases separating them. CDR3 length: 16 amino acids. The CDR3 is CASSLGGGASADTQYF. In nucleotides, the CDR3 is TGTGCCAGCAGCTTGGGTGGGGGGGCTAGTGCAGATACGCAGTATTTT.

This clone was observed a single time. This chain links TRBV29-1 with TRBJ2-5; 8 bases line up with TRBD2. The J call may be incorrect, as the DNA end agrees better with TRBJ2-7. CDR1 and CDR2 (germline): SQVTM, ANQGSEA. The CDR3 covers 15 residues. CDR3 protein: CSVEDGTGGPYEQYF. The DNA of the CDR3 is TGCAGCGTTGAAGATGGAACGGGGGGGCCCTACGAGCAGTACTTC.

The chain uses TRBV11-2 and TRBJ2-7; 12 nucleotides match TRBD1. The CDR3 runs to 15 residues. V shed 4 bases and J 4 bases; nucleotides not matched to a gene: 5. Germline CDR1 is SGHAT and CDR2 is FQNNGV. CDR3 nucleotides: TGTGCCAGCAGCTCCGGGACAGGGGGCCTATACGAGCAGTACTTC. It yields the protein CASSSGTGGLYEQYF.

This chain uses TRBV9 with TRBJ1-2, with 7 bases lining up with TRBD1. Germline V gives CDR1 SGDLS, CDR2 YYNGEE. The CDR3 covers 14 residues. V dropped 0 bases and J dropped 6; count of bases not matched to a gene: 5. The CDR3 nucleotides read TGTGCCAGCAGCGTAGCCGACAGGGCCAATGGCTACACCTTC. Protein sequence: CASSVADRANGYTF.

The chain employs TRBV11-2 and TRBJ1-1; TRBD1 agrees at 8 bases. V trimming: 6 bases; J trimming: 5 bases; junction bases outside the gene matches: 11. The CDR3 has 15 amino acids. Germline lookup yields CDR1 SGHAT and CDR2 FQNNGV. The CDR3 region is CASRSTGGPRTEAFF. The CDR3 DNA reads as TGTGCCAGCAGATCCACAGGGGGTCCGAGGACTGAAGCTTTCTTT.

The rearrangement links TRBV9 to TRBJ1-1, with D hard to call. The CDR3 covers 13 residues. Germline V gives CDR1 SGDLS, CDR2 YYNGEE. Trimming shortened V by 0 bases and J by 7 bases, and 10 bases separated the two germline ends. The CDR3 region has the DNA TGTGCCAGCAGCGTAGGTGCAGGCCGTGAAGCTTTCTTT. This encodes CASSVGAGREAFF.

V is TRBV9 and J is TRBJ2-5; D might be TRBD2 (6 bases). This CDR3 has 16 residues. Germline-derived CDR1 and CDR2 are SGDLS and YYNGEE. Trimming pared 4 bases from V and 5 bases from J, leaving 21 bases between. The DNA for the CDR3 is TGTGCCAGCAGCCTCTGGGAGGCGAGCCCTAGGGAGACCCAGTACTTC. It yields the protein CASSLWEASPRETQYF.

The chain joins TRBV6-4 to TRBJ2-6; D remains unclear. This CDR3 has 15 residues. Germline values: CDR1 MRHNA, CDR2 SNTAGT. Trimming shortened V by 3 bases and J by 0 bases, and 6 bases separated the two germline ends. The CDR3 sequence is CASSEQSSGANVLTF. The DNA of the CDR3 is TGTGCCAGCAGTGAACAGAGCTCTGGGGCCAACGTCCTGACTTTC.

The CDR3 nucleotides are TGTGCCAGTAGTATACTGGGCCACAACTCCTATAATTCACCCCTCCACTTT. It specifies CASSILGHNSYNSPLHF. This chain uses TRBV19 with TRBJ1-6, with no clear D. CDR1 is LNHDA, CDR2 SQIVND, per germline (reference sequence). V was cut by 2 bases and J by 0 bases, with 11 bases left in between. The CDR3 has 17 amino acids.

This clone is a singleton in its sample. The J gene is TRBJ2-1, the V gene TRBV4-3; TRBD1 matches 7 bases. Looked up from germline, CDR1 is LGHNA and CDR2 is YSLEER. The CDR3 runs to 16 residues. Losses at the gene ends were 0 bases for V and 1 base for J; bases not matched to a gene: 3. CDR3 in amino acids: CASSQEVTGSYNEQFF. CDR3 DNA: TGCGCCAGCAGCCAAGAAGTGACAGGGTCCTACAATGAGCAGTTCTTC.

The chain combines TRBV7-6 with TRBJ2-5; 8 bases align to TRBD2. The CDR3 has 17 amino acids. The trim removed 1 base at V and 1 base at J, leaving 8 bases unmatched. Per germline, CDR1 SGHVS and CDR2 FNYEAQ. CDR3 coding DNA: TGTGCCAGCAGCTTAGGGGGGAGCGGGGGTTTCCAAGAGACCCAGTACTTC. The encoded protein is CASSLGGSGGFQETQYF.

The V call is TRBV14, the J call TRBJ2-7; no reliable D call. The germline V gene has CDR1 SGHDN and CDR2 FVKESK. V was shortened by 0 bases and J by 2 bases, with 5 bases between the two germline ends. The CDR3 is made up of 13 amino acids. CDR3 DNA sequence: TGTGCCAGCAGCCAAGACAGTACCTACGAGCAGTACTTC. It translates to CASSQDSTYEQYF.

This chain joins TRBV4-3 and TRBJ2-7, with TRBD1 as a possible D gene (6 bases). The V and J ends lost 0 bases and 3 bases respectively, with 12 bases between them. The CDR3 length is 15 residues. Germline-derived CDR1 and CDR2 are LGHNA and YSLEER. The CDR3 bases are TGCGCCAGCAGCCAAGACCGGGACATCCTCTACGAGCAGTACTTC. Translation gives CASSQDRDILYEQYF.

The V gene is TRBV5-1, the J gene TRBJ2-5; weak D call: TRBD2 (6 bases). The germline V gene encodes CDR1 SGHRS and CDR2 YFSETQ. V shed 5 bases and J shed 5 bases, with 13 bases lying between them. The CDR3 runs 13 residues. In DNA, the CDR3 is TGCGCCAGCAGGGGGGGAAGAGAGGAGACCCAGTACTTC. Translating it yields CASRGGREETQYF.

The V call is TRBV30, the J call TRBJ2-7; D is unresolved. CDR1 is GTSNPN, CDR2 SVGIG, per germline (reference sequence). The CDR3 spans 12 residues. V gave up 3 bases and J gave up 4 bases, with 10 bases separating them. The CDR3 here is CAWSPALYEQYF. DNA for the CDR3: TGTGCCTGGAGCCCTGCACTATACGAGCAGTACTTC. Supplemented by reference TRBV30 and TRBJ2-7, the full variable domain reads SQTIHQWPATLVQPVGSPLSLECTVEGTSNPNLYWYRQAAGRGLQLLFYSVGIGQISSEVPQNLSASRPQDRQFILSSKKLLLSDSGFYLCAWSPALYEQYFGPGTRLTVT.

The chain uses TRBV5-5 and TRBJ2-7; no definite D call. This CDR3 spans 11 amino acids. CDR1 and CDR2 (germline): SGHKS, YYEKEE (reference sequence). V was cut by 2 bases and J by 7 bases, with 7 bases left in between. The chain's CDR3 is CASSLTREQYF. The CDR3 region has the DNA TGTGCCAGCAGCTTAACGAGAGAGCAGTACTTC. Full variable domain (remainder filled in from reference TRBV5-5 and TRBJ2-7): DAGVTQSPTHLIKTRGQQVTLRCSPISGHKSVSWYQQVLGQGPQFIFQYYEKEERGRGNFPDRFSARQFPNYSSELNVNALLLGDSALYLCASSLTREQYFGPGTRLTVT.

The chain has TRBV9 and TRBJ2-1; 7 bases align to TRBD1. Trimming cost V 3 bases and J 4 bases; bases outside gene matches: 1. The CDR3 is 13 residues long. Germline V gene sequence: CDR1 SGDLS, CDR2 YYNGEE. The CDR3: CASSAGQYNEQFF. DNA for the CDR3: TGTGCCAGCAGCGCGGGACAGTACAATGAGCAGTTCTTC. The entire variable domain, with the rest obtained from reference TRBV9 and TRBJ2-1, is as follows: DSGVTQTPKHLITATGQRVTLRCSPRSGDLSVYWYQQSLDQGLQFLIQYYNGEERAKGNILERFSAQQFPDLHSELNLSSLELGDSALYFCASSAGQYNEQFFGPGTRLTVL.

This clone was observed a single time. The gene calls are TRBV7-3 and TRBJ2-3, with D possibly matching TRBD1 (6 bases). V shed 4 bases and J shed 6 bases, with 14 bases lying between them. CDR1 SGHTA and CDR2 FQGTGA come from the germline V gene. The CDR3 runs to 14 residues. CDR3 nucleotides: TGTGCCAGCAGCTCCGGACAGTCCGGCGATACGCAGTATTTT. Translated, it gives CASSSGQSGDTQYF.

The genes are TRBV6-6 and TRBJ2-4; 7 bases are shared with TRBD1. This CDR3 has 11 residues. V shed 8 bases, J shed 7 bases, and the junction held 2 bases outside the gene matches. Germline V gives CDR1 MNHNY, CDR2 SVGAGI (reference sequence). The CDR3 region is CASEGANIQYF. The CDR3, as DNA: TGTGCCAGCGAGGGGGCGAACATTCAGTACTTC.